This TCR beta chain stems from a study of shared clonotypes between healthy human individuals (dated by TCRdb to the early 2020s). As for the study more broadly: A couple of women and three men aged 18 to 49 years were included in the cohort. To increase sequencing depth and limit assay-specific biases, TCR repertoire library preparation and sequencing were carried out by different laboratories using diverse techniques. Blood TCR repertoires of several healthy adults were deeply sequenced to estimate repertoire size and the extent of clonotype sharing between individuals. For each donor, three plates each were used for CD4 naive and CD4 memory, two plates were used for CD8 naive, and one plate was used for CD8 memory. Each donor's leukapheresis produced roughly between about 0.8 and 8.9 billion PBMCs.

Study-wide findings and limitations: Clonotypes shared by all four sorted-subset donors showed higher generation probabilities than non-shared clonotypes. Rarefaction of sorted-subset datasets indicated incomplete sequencing despite the large sequencing depth. Sampling was restricted to blood, and TCR repertoires in tissues likely differ from the TCR repertoires found in blood. Across a few donors, around 5.4% of naive CD4, 3.5% of naive CD8, 2.3% of memory CD4, and about 0.44% of memory CD8 clonotypes were shared. Naive subsets generally had larger estimated clonotype richness than memory subsets. Pairwise subsampling indicated that sequencing depth was expected to affect the degree of clonotype sharing among donors. Because the study included only a small number of donors, the genetic and exposure-history diversity represented was limited.

CD8 naive samples consisted of CD45RO-negative cells that were positively selected for CCR7, yielding a CD45RA+CCR7+ population without TemRA cells. Healthy HIV-negative adults with no recently reported acute infections or vaccinations were included as donors. Every donor was a Caucasian adult living in Nashville, Tennessee, USA. After blood collection by leukapheresis, PBMCs were isolated using Ficoll-Histopaque density gradient centrifugation and then cryopreserved in the vapor phase of liquid nitrogen. Analytical flow cytometry was used to check the purity and quantity of every magnetically sorted T cell population. Genomic DNA was isolated from every sorted fraction and measured by UV absorbance on a Nanodrop 2000c. TCR CDR3 regions were amplified from genomic DNA by multiplex PCR using the deep immunoSEQ assay. Extracted genomic DNA from each cell subset was distributed evenly across all wells of several immunoSEQ 96-well plates, and each plate was treated as a replicate. For sorted subsets, about 200 ng genomic DNA, equal to some 30,000 T cell genomes, was loaded into each replicate PCR. Purified libraries were measured with a Qubit 3.0 fluorometer, size-checked on a Bioanalyzer 2100, and measured again with the KAPA Library Quantification kit. Every immunoSEQ 96-well plate was sequenced on a separate single-read 150-cycle Illumina NextSeq 550 flow cell. In the source study's methods: Because only junctional sequences without quality scores were contained in the immunoSEQ output, filtering matching that applied to full-length reads could not be performed. To assign V/J genes and CDR3, sequences were annotated using PyIR, a Python wrapper for IgBLAST v1.9, with IMGT germline references. Reads with weak V/J assignments (E-value above 1e-6), missing CDR3, stop codons, out-of-frame junctions, or ambiguous translated residues were removed. V3J clonotypes were defined as sequences sharing an identical inferred V gene, J gene, and CDR3 amino acid sequence. Percentage overlap between repertoires was computed as shared unique clonotypes divided by the size of the smaller repertoire. RTK rarefaction, the Chao1 estimator, and Recon v2.1 estimates of unobserved clonotypes were used to assess repertoire richness. For all TCRbeta clonotypes obtained by the gDNA method from four donors, generation probabilities were computed with OLGA. The source is immuneACCESS, and TCRdb retained only in-frame sequences with V and J called. Part of the clones is not carried over; for the studies checked, unresolved V genes explain less than half of this, and the remainder is unexplained. The DNA was the basis for D and trimming; V, J and clone size are from that table. For this sample the table gives under 600,000 clones, of which roughly 98% were detected only once. Clones ranked in the top ten supply 0.3% of the sample.

Turning to this clone: No cognate antigen has been identified for it. No quality values exist for individual bases; no much larger clone is one base distant.

The CDR3, cysteine through phenylalanine, is 18 amino acids long. The CDR3 DNA has 54 bases and is translated from base 1. The germline V gene provides CDR1 SNHLY and CDR2 FYNNEI. V is cut by 6 bases and J by 0 bases, and the space between the germline ends is 21 bases. The sequence was collected from a young man in good health. Sequencing was carried out using naive CD8+ T cells sorted from blood. Reading the label with the study, this specimen's cell subset or site is: CD45RA+CCR7+. The rearrangement combines TRBV2 with TRBJ2-1, with no reliable assignment of the D segment. The DNA sequence reads TGTGCCAGCAGGGGCCCAACCATATCAGCGTTCTCCTACAATGAGCAGTTCTTC. This sequence encodes CASRGPTISAFSYNEQFF.